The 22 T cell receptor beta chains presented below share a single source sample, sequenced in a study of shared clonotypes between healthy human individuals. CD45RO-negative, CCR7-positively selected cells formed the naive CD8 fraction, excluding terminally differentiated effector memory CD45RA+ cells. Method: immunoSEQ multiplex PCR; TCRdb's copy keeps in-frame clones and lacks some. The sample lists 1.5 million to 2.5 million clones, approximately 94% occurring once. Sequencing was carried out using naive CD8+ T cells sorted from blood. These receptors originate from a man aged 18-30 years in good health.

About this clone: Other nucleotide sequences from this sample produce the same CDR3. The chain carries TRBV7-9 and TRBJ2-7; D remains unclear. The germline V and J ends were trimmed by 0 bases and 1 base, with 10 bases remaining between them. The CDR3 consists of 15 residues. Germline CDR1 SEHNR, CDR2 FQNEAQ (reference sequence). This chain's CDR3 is CASSLADSGSYEQYF. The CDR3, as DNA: TGTGCCAGCAGCTTAGCAGACTCTGGGTCCTACGAGCAGTACTTC.

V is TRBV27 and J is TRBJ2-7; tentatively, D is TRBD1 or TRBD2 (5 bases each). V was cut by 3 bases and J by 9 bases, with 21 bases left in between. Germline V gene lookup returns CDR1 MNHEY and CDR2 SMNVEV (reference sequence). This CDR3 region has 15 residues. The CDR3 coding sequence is TGTGCCAGCAGTTTCCAGGGACCCAAAATGATACGGCAGTACTTC. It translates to CASSFQGPKMIRQYF.

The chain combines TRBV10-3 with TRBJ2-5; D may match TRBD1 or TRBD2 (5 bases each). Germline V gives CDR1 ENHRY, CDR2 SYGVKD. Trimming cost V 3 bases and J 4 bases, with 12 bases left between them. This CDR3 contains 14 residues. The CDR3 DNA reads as TGTGCCATCAGTGACCCAGAGGGGTCAGAGACCCAGTACTTC. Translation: CAISDPEGSETQYF.

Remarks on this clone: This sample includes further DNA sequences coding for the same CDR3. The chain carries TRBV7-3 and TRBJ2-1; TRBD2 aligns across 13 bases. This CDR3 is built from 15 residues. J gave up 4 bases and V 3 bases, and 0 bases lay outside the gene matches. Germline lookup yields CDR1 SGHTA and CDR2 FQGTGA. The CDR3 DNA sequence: TGTGCCAGCAGCTTGGGACTAGCGGGGTACAATGAGCAGTTCTTC. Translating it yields CASSLGLAGYNEQFF.

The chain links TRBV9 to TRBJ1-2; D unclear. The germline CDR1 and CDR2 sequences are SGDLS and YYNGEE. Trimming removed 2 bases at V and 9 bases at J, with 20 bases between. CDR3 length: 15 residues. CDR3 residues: CASSVDPATSDSYTF. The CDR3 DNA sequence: TGTGCCAGCAGCGTGGATCCCGCCACCAGTGATAGCTACACCTTC.

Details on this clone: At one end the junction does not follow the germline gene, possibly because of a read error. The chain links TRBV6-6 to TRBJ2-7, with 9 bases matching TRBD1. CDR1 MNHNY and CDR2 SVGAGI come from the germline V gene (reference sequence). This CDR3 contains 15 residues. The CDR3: CASTYGTGRDYEQYF. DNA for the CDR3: TGTGCCAGCACTTACGGGACAGGGAGGGACTACGAGCAGTACTTC.

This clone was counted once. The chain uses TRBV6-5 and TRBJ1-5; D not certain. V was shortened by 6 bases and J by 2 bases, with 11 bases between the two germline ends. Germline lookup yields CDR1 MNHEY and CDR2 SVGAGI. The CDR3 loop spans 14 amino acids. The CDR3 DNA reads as TGTGCCAGCAGCGACCCCGGGGGCAATCAGCCCCAGCATTTT. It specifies CASSDPGGNQPQHF.

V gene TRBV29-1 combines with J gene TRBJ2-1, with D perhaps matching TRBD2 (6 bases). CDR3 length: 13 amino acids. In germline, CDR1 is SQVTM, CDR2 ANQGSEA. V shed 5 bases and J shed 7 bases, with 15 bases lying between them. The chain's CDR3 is CSVSDGGENEQFF. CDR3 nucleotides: TGCAGCGTTTCGGACGGGGGTGAGAATGAGCAGTTCTTC.

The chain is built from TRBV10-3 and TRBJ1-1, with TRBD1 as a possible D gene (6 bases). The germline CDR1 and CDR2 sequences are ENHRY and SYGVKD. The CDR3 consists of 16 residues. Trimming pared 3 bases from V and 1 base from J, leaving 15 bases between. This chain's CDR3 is CAISDSRGQPNTEAFF. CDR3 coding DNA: TGTGCCATCAGTGATTCCCGAGGACAGCCGAACACTGAAGCTTTCTTT.

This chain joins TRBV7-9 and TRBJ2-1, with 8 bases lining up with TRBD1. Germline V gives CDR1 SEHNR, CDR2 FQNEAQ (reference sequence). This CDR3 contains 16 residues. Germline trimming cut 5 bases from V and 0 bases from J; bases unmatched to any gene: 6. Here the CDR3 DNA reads TGTGCCAGCAGCCCCTGGACAGGGAGCTCCTACAATGAGCAGTTCTTC. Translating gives CASSPWTGSSYNEQFF.

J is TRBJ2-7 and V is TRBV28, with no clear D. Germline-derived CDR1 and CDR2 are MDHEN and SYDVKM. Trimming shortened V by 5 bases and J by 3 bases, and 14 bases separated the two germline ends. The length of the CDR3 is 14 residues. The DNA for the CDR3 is TGTGCCAGCAGTCTCCACCGGACGGGCTACGAGCAGTACTTC. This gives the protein CASSLHRTGYEQYF.

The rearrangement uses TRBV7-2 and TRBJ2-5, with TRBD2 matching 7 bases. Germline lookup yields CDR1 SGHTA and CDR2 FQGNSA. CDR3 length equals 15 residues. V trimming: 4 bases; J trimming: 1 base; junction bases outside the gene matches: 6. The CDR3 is CASSWAAGFQETQYF. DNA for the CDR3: TGTGCCAGCAGCTGGGCAGCGGGATTCCAAGAGACCCAGTACTTC.

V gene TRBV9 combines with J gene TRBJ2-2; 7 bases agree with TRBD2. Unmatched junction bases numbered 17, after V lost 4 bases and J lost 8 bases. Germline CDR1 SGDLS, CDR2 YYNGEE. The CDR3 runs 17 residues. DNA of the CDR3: TGTGCCAGCAGCCCCAGACGTACTAGCGAGATTTCAGGGGAGCTGTTTTTT. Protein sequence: CASSPRRTSEISGELFF.

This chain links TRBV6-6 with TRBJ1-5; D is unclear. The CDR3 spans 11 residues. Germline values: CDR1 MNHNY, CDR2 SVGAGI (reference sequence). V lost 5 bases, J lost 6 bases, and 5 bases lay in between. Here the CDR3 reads CASSAGQPQHF. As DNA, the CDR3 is TGTGCCAGCAGTGCGGGTCAGCCCCAGCATTTT.

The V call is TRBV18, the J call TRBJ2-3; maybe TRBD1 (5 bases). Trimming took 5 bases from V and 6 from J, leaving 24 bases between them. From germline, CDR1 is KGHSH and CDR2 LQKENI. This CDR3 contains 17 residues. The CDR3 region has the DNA TGTGCCAGCTCATCATACCGACAGCCCCCCCACAGGGATACGCAGTATTTT. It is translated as CASSSYRQPPHRDTQYF.

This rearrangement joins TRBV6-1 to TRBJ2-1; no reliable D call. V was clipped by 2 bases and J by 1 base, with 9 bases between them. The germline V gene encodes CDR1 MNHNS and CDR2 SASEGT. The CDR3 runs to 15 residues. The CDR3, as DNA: TGTGCCAGCAGTGAATACGTTGCGTCCTACAATGAGCAGTTCTTC. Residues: CASSEYVASYNEQFF.

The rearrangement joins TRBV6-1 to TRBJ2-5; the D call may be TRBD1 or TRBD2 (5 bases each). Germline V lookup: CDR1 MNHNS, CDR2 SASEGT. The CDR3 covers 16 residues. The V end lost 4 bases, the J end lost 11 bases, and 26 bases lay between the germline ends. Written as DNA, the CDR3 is TGTGCCAGCAGTGCCCTCCGGGGCGAAGGTATAGGGGAGCAGTACTTC. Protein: CASSALRGEGIGEQYF.

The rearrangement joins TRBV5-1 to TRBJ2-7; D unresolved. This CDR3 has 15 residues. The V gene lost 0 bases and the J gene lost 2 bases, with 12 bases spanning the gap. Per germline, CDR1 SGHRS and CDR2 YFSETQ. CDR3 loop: CASSLDTYPTYEQYF. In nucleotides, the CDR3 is TGCGCCAGCAGCTTGGATACCTATCCCACCTACGAGCAGTACTTC.

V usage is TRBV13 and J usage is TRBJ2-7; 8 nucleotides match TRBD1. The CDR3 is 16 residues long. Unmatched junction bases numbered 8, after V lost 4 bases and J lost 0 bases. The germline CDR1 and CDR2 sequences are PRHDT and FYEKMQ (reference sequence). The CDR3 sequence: CASSSGTGLTSYEQYF. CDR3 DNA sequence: TGTGCCAGCAGCTCGGGGACAGGACTTACCTCCTACGAGCAGTACTTC.

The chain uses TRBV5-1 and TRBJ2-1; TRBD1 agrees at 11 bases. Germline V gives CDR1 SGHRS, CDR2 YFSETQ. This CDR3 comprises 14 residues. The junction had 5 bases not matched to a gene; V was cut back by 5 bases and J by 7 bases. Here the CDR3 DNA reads TGCGCCAGCAGGGACAGGGGGCGTACGAATGAGCAGTTCTTC. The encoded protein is CASRDRGRTNEQFF.

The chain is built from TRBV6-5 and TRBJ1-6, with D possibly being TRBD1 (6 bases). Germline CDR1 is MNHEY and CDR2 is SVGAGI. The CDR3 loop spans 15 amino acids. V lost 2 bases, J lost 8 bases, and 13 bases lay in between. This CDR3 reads CASSYIQGLDSPLHF. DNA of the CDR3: TGTGCCAGCAGTTACATACAGGGTTTGGATTCACCCCTCCACTTT.

CDR3 loop: CASSPKTGVSTEAFF. The CDR3 region has the DNA TGCGCCAGCAGCCCCAAAACGGGGGTTAGCACTGAAGCTTTCTTT. This chain links TRBV4-1 with TRBJ1-1; weak D call: TRBD1 (5 bases). The CDR3 consists of 15 residues. Germline CDR1 MGHRA, CDR2 YSYEKL. The ends were cut back, 4 bases at V and 4 bases at J, with 16 bases in the middle.